This T cell receptor (beta chain) was documented in a study of OX40 agonist ivuxolimab in advanced cancers. On the study more broadly: Patients undergoing dose escalation presented with hepatocellular carcinoma, melanoma, renal cell or head and neck cancer. The dose-escalation cohort was about 83% male, with a mean age of about 60 years, ranging roughly 20 to 90. Three patients had partial responses: one hepatocellular carcinoma, two cutaneous melanoma.

General study points: Some nonresponders likewise displayed low normalized T-cell clonal expansion.

From germline, CDR1 is SGHTS and CDR2 YDEGEE. V lost 3 bases and J 4 bases, leaving 4 bases between the germline ends. The length of the CDR3 is 12 residues. TCRdb keeps only in-frame clones here, not all; method: immunoSEQ multiplex PCR. Altogether some 10,000 clones are present, 70% to 85% being singletons, with the ten largest covering about 29%. As concerns this clone: The antigen is unknown.

Sample: CD4+ or CD8+ T cells sorted from blood, taken in a trial of the OX40 agonist ivuxolimab. The V call is TRBV5-8, the J call TRBJ2-2; D is undetermined. The TCR sequence derives from an adult with an advanced solid tumor such as melanoma, head and neck, liver or kidney cancer. The CDR3 protein is CASSWGTGELFF. CDR3 sequence (DNA): TGTGCCAGCAGCTGGGGCACCGGGGAGCTGTTTTTT. Full variable domain (rest looked up from reference TRBV5-8 and TRBJ2-2): EAGVTQSPTHLIKTRGQQATLRCSPISGHTSVYWYQQALGLGLQFLLWYDEGEERNRGNFPPRFSGRQFPNYSSELNVNALELEDSALYLCASSWGTGELFFGEGSRLTVL.